These 24 T cell receptor beta chains share one sample of origin, sequenced in a study of blood T cell repertoires in COVID-19. Assay used: immunoSEQ multiplex PCR; TCRdb lists only in-frame clones, some missing. The sample records about 310,000 clones, roughly 87% being singletons. Sequencing input: peripheral blood. These receptors were taken from a man younger than 35 with active or convalescent COVID-19.

The chain recombines TRBV5-1 with TRBJ2-7; D is unresolved. Germline assignment: CDR1 SGHRS and CDR2 YFSETQ. The CDR3 has 17 amino acids. The ends were cut back, 0 bases at V and 0 bases at J, with 16 bases in the middle. CDR3 protein: CASSLAVDSRSSYEQYF. The CDR3, as DNA: TGCGCCAGCAGCTTGGCCGTCGACTCCCGGAGCTCCTACGAGCAGTACTTC.

V gene TRBV15 combines with J gene TRBJ1-1; D unclear. Germline V gives CDR1 LNHNV, CDR2 YYDKDF (reference sequence). Trimming shortened V by 1 base and J by 0 bases, and 6 bases separated the two germline ends. CDR3 length: 14 amino acids. CDR3 protein: CATSRGRLNTEAFF. The CDR3 DNA reads as TGTGCCACCAGCAGAGGCAGGCTGAACACTGAAGCTTTCTTT.

The V gene is TRBV5-1, the J gene TRBJ1-2; the D gene is possibly TRBD1 (6 bases). Germline lookup yields CDR1 SGHRS and CDR2 YFSETQ. The V and J ends lost 7 bases and 4 bases respectively, with 17 bases between them. The CDR3 is made up of 14 amino acids. CDR3 residues: CASGGQGAVYGYTF. DNA for the CDR3: TGCGCCAGCGGGGGCCAAGGGGCTGTCTATGGCTACACCTTC.

The rearrangement links TRBV12-3 or TRBV12-4 to TRBJ2-5; the D gene is possibly TRBD2 (6 bases). The length of the CDR3 is 12 residues. V lost 4 bases and J 3 bases, leaving 6 bases between the germline ends. CDR3 residues: CASSWGEETQYF. Here the CDR3 DNA reads TGTGCCAGCAGTTGGGGGGAAGAGACCCAGTACTTC.

The chain links TRBV4-3 to TRBJ2-7, with D possibly matching TRBD1 (5 bases). The V gene lost 1 base and the J gene lost 3 bases, with 10 bases spanning the gap. CDR3 length: 14 amino acids. Germline V gene sequence: CDR1 LGHNA, CDR2 YSLEER. In DNA, the CDR3 is TGCGCCAGCAGCCAAGCGCAGGGCGGCTACGAGCAGTACTTC. It yields the protein CASSQAQGGYEQYF.

CDR3 bases: TGCGCCAGCAGCCAAGGTTCCGGGACAGGGGGCCTAAACACCATATATTTT. Its translation: CASSQGSGTGGLNTIYF. The V and J genes are TRBV4-1 and TRBJ1-3; TRBD1 matches at 12 bases. Germline CDR1 is MGHRA and CDR2 is YSYEKL. After removal of 1 base from V and 6 bases from J, the junction contained 7 bases not matched to a gene. The CDR3 spans 17 residues.

The chain combines TRBV2 with TRBJ2-1; tentative D call: TRBD1 (5 bases). The CDR3 is 14 amino acids. Germline-derived CDR1 and CDR2 are SNHLY and FYNNEI. V lost 6 bases and J lost 7, with 16 bases in between. The CDR3 loop reads CASSTLLGANEQFF. The CDR3 DNA reads as TGTGCCAGCAGCACCCTCTTAGGGGCTAATGAGCAGTTCTTC.

The gene calls are TRBV6-1 and TRBJ1-6; tentative D call: TRBD1 (5 bases). Trimming removed 1 base from V and 6 bases from J, with 10 bases in between. Germline V gene data show CDR1 as MNHNS and CDR2 as SASEGT. This CDR3 has 15 residues. Here the CDR3 DNA reads TGTGCCAGCAGTGAAGGGGGCCCTGCTAATTCACCCCTCCACTTT. It specifies CASSEGGPANSPLHF.

This clone has a single count. This sequence joins TRBV5-1 and TRBJ2-2; possibly TRBD2 for D (6 bases). Per germline, CDR1 SGHRS and CDR2 YFSETQ. The CDR3 is 15 amino acids. The V and J ends lost 5 bases and 0 bases respectively, with 11 bases between them. Here the CDR3 DNA reads TGCGCCAGCAGGGAGGGCCCTACGAACACCGGGGAGCTGTTTTTT. It specifies CASREGPTNTGELFF.

This chain links TRBV10-2 with TRBJ2-7; TRBD1 aligns across 10 bases. CDR1 is WSHSY and CDR2 is SAAADI in the germline V gene. The CDR3 loop spans 16 amino acids. J lost 1 base, V lost 6 bases, and 9 bases had no gene match. The chain's CDR3 is CASRTGTGVFSYEQYF. As DNA, the CDR3 is TGCGCCAGCAGAACCGGGACAGGGGTTTTTTCCTACGAGCAGTACTTC.

This chain links TRBV6-4 with TRBJ1-6, with D possibly matching TRBD1 (5 bases). The CDR3 contains 15 residues. Trimming took off 7 bases at V and 7 bases at J, with 17 bases between the two ends. Germline V gene lookup returns CDR1 MRHNA and CDR2 SNTAGT. In DNA form, the CDR3 reads TGTGCCAGCAACCCCCCGGGACTCCTGAATTCACCCCTCCACTTT. Protein sequence: CASNPPGLLNSPLHF.

The chain uses TRBV4-3 and TRBJ1-2; D is unresolved. From germline, CDR1 is LGHNA and CDR2 YSLEER. V lost 4 bases and J 5 bases, leaving 17 bases between the germline ends. The CDR3 totals 15 residues. The CDR3 loop is CASSLSEGLGYGYTF. CDR3 DNA sequence: TGCGCCAGCAGCCTAAGCGAGGGTCTGGGGTATGGCTACACCTTC.

The rearrangement uses TRBV7-3 and TRBJ2-7, with TRBD1 matching 8 bases. The germline V gene has CDR1 SGHTA and CDR2 FQGTGA. This CDR3 spans 13 amino acids. The ends lost 2 bases at V and 6 bases at J; junction bases unmatched: 3. CDR3 nucleotides: TGTGCCAGCAGCTTAGGGCAGGGGGCCGAGCAGTACTTC. Translating gives CASSLGQGAEQYF.

This clone occurred once. This chain joins TRBV9 and TRBJ2-3, with 8 bases that match TRBD2. Germline lookup yields CDR1 SGDLS and CDR2 YYNGEE. CDR3 length: 15 residues. Trimming cost V 4 bases and J 2 bases; bases outside gene matches: 6. The CDR3 DNA follows: TGTGCCAGCAGCCCGCGGGGGGACTACACAGATACGCAGTATTTT. Its protein product is CASSPRGDYTDTQYF.

This chain connects TRBV6-4 to TRBJ2-1; 9 nucleotides agree with TRBD2. This CDR3 contains 13 residues. Germline values: CDR1 MRHNA, CDR2 SNTAGT. J was trimmed by 14 bases and V by 0 bases; bases with no gene match: 5. The CDR3 nucleotides are TGTGCCAGCAGTGACTCGACCCTAGCGGGAAAGTTCTTC. Translated: CASSDSTLAGKFF.

This chain links TRBV19 with TRBJ1-5; D is ambiguous. Trimming took off 9 bases at V and 3 bases at J, with 15 bases between the two ends. CDR3 length: 14 residues. Germline V CDR1 and CDR2: LNHDA, SQIVND (reference sequence). CDR3 sequence: CASGTTGNNQPQHF. CDR3 nucleotides: TGTGCCAGCGGTACGACGGGTAACAATCAGCCCCAGCATTTT.

The chain joins TRBV7-2 to TRBJ2-7; possibly TRBD2 for D (5 bases). Looked up from germline, CDR1 is SGHTA and CDR2 is FQGNSA. V was pared by 1 base and J by 3 bases, with 13 bases between. This CDR3 is 15 amino acids long. For the CDR3, the DNA is TGTGCCAGCAGCTTAGGCGAGGGAATTTTCTACGAGCAGTACTTC. It encodes CASSLGEGIFYEQYF.

The V and J genes are TRBV28 and TRBJ1-2, with 12 positions matching TRBD1. The CDR3 totals 15 residues. The V and J ends lost 5 bases and 7 bases, in that order; junction bases with no gene match: 8. Germline CDR1 reads MDHEN; CDR2 reads SYDVKM. DNA of the CDR3: TGTGCCAGCAGTCCACGGGGACAGGGGGCTGTTGGCTACACCTTC. Amino acids: CASSPRGQGAVGYTF.

This chain's CDR3 is CASSLGSTAPYGYTF. The CDR3 DNA follows: TGTGCCAGCAGCTTGGGGTCCACAGCACCCTATGGCTACACCTTC. The chain uses TRBV5-5 and TRBJ1-2; D remains unclear. The germline V and J ends were trimmed by 0 bases and 4 bases, with 13 bases remaining between them. Looked up from germline, CDR1 is SGHKS and CDR2 is YYEKEE (reference sequence). This CDR3 contains 15 residues.

The chain carries TRBV6-1 and TRBJ2-3; D may be TRBD2 (6 bases). The CDR3 totals 16 residues. V shed 4 bases and J shed 6 bases, with 20 bases lying between them. Germline CDR1 and CDR2: MNHNS and SASEGT. The CDR3 nucleotides read TGTGCCAGCAGTGGGATTGGCGGCCGACTAGTCGATACGCAGTATTTT. Encoded protein: CASSGIGGRLVDTQYF.

This rearrangement joins TRBV7-6 to TRBJ2-7; TRBD2 matches 13 bases. CDR1 SGHVS and CDR2 FNYEAQ come from the germline V gene. This CDR3 has 14 residues. Trimming took 7 bases from V and 5 from J; bases not matched to a gene: 5. CDR3: CASIRLAGGHEQYF. CDR3 nucleotide sequence: TGTGCCAGCATCCGACTAGCGGGAGGCCACGAGCAGTACTTC. Looking up the rest from reference TRBV7-6 and TRBJ2-7 gives the full variable domain: GAGVSQSPRYKVTKRGQDVALRCDPISGHVSLYWYRQALGQGPEFLTYFNYEAQQDKSGLPNDRFSAERPEGSISTLTIQRTEQRDSAMYRCASIRLAGGHEQYFGPGTRLTVT.

This clone showed up just once. V and J are TRBV27 and TRBJ1-3; TRBD1 might be the D (6 bases). Germline lookup yields CDR1 MNHEY and CDR2 SMNVEV (reference sequence). The CDR3 is 16 amino acids. V lost 4 bases, J lost 0 bases, and 13 bases lay in between. CDR3 region: CASSSDRPGSGNTIYF. In nucleotides, the CDR3 is TGTGCCAGCAGTTCCGACAGGCCTGGCTCTGGAAACACCATATATTTT.

V is TRBV7-7 and J is TRBJ2-1; possible D gene TRBD1, 6 bases. CDR1 is SSHAT and CDR2 is FNYEAQ in the germline V gene (reference sequence). The CDR3 is 15 amino acids. Trimming stripped 5 bases from V and 5 bases from J, with 16 bases between. In DNA, the CDR3 is TGTGCCAGCAGCCCCCGCTCAGGGGCGGACAATGAGCAGTTCTTC. Translated: CASSPRSGADNEQFF. Together with reference TRBV7-7 and TRBJ2-1, the CDR3 gives the full variable domain: GAGVSQSPRYKVTKRGQDVTLRCDPISSHATLYWYQQALGQGPEFLTYFNYEAQPDKSGLPSDRFSAERPEGSISTLTIQRTEQRDSAMYRCASSPRSGADNEQFFGPGTRLTVL.

The gene calls are TRBV6-6 and TRBJ1-3, with D possibly matching TRBD1 (5 bases). From germline, CDR1 is MNHNY and CDR2 SVGAGI (reference sequence). V was clipped by 0 bases and J by 1 base, with 7 bases between them. The CDR3 runs to 15 residues. The CDR3 DNA reads TGTGCCAGCAGTTACTCCCCAGGGTCTGGAAACACCATATATTTT. Amino acid sequence: CASSYSPGSGNTIYF.